This T cell receptor (beta chain) was identified during a study of blood T cell repertoires in COVID-19. Germline values: CDR1 LGHNA, CDR2 YSLEER. Losses at the gene ends were 1 base for V and 3 bases for J; bases not matched to a gene: 5. There are 15 residues in the CDR3. Sequenced by immunoSEQ multiplex PCR; TCRdb stores in-frame clones only, minus some. The data contain about 110,000 clones, 80% of them singletons. The sequence came from a human donor in a cohort sampled during active or convalescent COVID-19. Sample: peripheral blood. The chain links TRBV4-3 to TRBJ1-2; 7 nucleotides line up with TRBD1. The CDR3 DNA follows: TGCGCCAGCAGCCAAGCTCTGGACAGGTACTATGGCTACACCTTC. Translating gives CASSQALDRYYGYTF.